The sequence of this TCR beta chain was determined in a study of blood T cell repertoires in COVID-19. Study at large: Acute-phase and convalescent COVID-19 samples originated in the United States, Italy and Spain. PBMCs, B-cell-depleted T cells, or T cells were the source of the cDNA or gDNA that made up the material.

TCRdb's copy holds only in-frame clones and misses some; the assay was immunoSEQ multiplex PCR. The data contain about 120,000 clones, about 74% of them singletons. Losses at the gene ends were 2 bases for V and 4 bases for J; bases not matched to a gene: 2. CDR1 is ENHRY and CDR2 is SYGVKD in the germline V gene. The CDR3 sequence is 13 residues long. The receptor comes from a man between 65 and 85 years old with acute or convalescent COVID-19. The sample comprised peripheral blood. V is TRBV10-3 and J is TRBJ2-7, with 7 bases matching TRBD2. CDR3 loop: CAISEGGVYEQYF. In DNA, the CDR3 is TGTGCCATCAGTGAGGGGGGGGTATACGAGCAGTACTTC.